This T cell receptor (beta chain) was recovered during a study of cytomegalovirus exposure and HLA in healthy donors. V lost 4 bases to trimming and J lost 7 bases, with 17 bases between them. The CDR3 totals 15 residues. From germline, CDR1 is MGHRA and CDR2 YSYEKL. Primers: 60 Vbeta forward and 13 Jbeta reverse. The repertoire was sequenced with immunoSEQ multiplex PCR; TCRdb's copy has only in-frame clones and lacks some. This sample yields 150,000 to 200,000 clones, of which more than 65% are seen a single time; approximately 6% belongs to the top ten. This clone was counted a few times. The sequence derives from a woman aged 30 to 39 in good health and CMV-seropositive. The V call is TRBV4-1, the J call TRBJ1-5, with D perhaps matching TRBD1 (5 bases). Sequenced input: PBMCs. CDR3 in DNA: TGCGCCAGCAGCCGACACCGGGGGGGGAGACAGCCCCAGCATTTT. It is translated as CASSRHRGGRQPQHF.